This T cell receptor beta chain was recovered during a study of vaccination effects on CD4 cells after COVID-19. Method: immunoSEQ multiplex PCR; TCRdb's copy keeps in-frame clones and lacks some. This sample has 45,000 to 60,000 clones; roughly two thirds occur once, and the top ten carry 7%. Subsequent to 10 days of culture, CD4+ T cells were isolated. Subjects were given two BNT162b2 or mRNA-1273 vaccine doses. Comments on this clone: The antigen remains undetermined.

Germline CDR1 is LNHDA and CDR2 is SQIVND (reference sequence). J gave up 1 base and V 7 bases, and 5 bases lay outside the gene matches. This CDR3 is built from 14 residues. V gene TRBV19 combines with J gene TRBJ2-3; TRBD2 matches at 7 bases. Sequencing was performed on CD4+ T cells from PBMCs cultured without peptide, taken after COVID-19 vaccination. The TCR comes from a human donor who received a COVID-19 vaccine. The CDR3 is CASKLARGTDTQYF. CDR3 sequence (DNA): TGTGCCAGTAAACTAGCGAGGGGCACAGATACGCAGTATTTT.